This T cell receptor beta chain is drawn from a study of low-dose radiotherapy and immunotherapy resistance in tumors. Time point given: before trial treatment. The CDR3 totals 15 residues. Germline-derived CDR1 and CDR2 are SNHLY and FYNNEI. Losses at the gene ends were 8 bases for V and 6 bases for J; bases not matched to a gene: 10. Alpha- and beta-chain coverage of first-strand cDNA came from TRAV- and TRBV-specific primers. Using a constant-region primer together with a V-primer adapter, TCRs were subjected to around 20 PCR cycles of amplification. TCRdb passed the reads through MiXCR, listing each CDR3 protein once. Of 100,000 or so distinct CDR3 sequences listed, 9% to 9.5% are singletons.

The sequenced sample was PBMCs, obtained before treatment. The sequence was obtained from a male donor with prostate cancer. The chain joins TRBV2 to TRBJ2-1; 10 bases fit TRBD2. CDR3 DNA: TGTGCCAGCCGCCCAACTAGCGGGGTAGGCAATGAGCAGTTCTTC. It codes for CASRPTSGVGNEQFF.